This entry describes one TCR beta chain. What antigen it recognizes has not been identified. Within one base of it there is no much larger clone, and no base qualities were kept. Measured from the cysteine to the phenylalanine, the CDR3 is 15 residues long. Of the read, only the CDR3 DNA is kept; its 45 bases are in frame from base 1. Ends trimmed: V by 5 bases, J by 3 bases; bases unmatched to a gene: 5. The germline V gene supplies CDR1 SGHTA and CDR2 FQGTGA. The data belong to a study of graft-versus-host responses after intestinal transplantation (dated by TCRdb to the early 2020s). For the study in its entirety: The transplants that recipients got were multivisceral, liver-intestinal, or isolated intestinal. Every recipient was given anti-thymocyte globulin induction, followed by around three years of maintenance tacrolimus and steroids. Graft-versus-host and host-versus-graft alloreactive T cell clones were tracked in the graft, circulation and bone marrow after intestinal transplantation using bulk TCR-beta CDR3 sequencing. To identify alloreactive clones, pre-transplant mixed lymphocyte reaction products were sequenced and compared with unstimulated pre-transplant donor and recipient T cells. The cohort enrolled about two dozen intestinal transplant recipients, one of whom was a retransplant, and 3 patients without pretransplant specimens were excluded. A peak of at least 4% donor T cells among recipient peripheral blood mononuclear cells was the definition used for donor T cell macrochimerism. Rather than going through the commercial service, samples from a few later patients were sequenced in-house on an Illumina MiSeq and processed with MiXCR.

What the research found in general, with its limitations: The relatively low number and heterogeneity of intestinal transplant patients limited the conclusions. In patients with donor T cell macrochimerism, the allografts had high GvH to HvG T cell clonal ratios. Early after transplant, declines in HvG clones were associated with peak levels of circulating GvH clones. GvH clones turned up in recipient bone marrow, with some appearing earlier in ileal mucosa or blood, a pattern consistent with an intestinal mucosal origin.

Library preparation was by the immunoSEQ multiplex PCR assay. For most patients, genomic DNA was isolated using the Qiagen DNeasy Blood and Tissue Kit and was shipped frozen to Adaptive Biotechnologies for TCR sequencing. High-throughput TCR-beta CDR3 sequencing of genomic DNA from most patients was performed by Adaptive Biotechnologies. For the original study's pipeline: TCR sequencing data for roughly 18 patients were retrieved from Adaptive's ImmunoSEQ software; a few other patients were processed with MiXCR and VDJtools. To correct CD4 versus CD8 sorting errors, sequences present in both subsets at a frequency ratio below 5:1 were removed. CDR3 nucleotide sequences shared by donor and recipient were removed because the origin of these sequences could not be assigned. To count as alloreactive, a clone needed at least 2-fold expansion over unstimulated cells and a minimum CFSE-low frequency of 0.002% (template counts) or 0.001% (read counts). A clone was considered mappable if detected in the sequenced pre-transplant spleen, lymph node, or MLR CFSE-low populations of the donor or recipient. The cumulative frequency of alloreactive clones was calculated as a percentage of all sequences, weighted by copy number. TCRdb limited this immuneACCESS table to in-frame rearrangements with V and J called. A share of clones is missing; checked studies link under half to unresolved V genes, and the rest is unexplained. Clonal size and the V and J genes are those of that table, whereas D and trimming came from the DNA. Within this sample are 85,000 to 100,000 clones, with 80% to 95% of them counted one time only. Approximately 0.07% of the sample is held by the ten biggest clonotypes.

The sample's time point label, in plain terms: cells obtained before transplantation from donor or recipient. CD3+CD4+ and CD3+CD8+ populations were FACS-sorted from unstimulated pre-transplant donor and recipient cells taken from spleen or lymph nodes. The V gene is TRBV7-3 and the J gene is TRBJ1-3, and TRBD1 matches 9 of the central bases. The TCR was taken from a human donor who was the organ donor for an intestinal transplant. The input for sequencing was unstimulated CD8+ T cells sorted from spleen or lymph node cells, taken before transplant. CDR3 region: CASSETGGGGNTIYF. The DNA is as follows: TGTGCCAGCAGCGAGACAGGGGGTGGTGGAAACACCATATATTTT. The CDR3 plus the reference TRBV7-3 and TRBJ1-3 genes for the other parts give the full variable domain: GAGVSQTPSNKVTEKGKYVELRCDPISGHTALYWYRQSLGQGPEFLIYFQGTGAADDSGLPNDRFFAVRPEGSVSTLKIQRTERGDSAVYLCASSETGGGGNTIYFGEGSWLTVV.